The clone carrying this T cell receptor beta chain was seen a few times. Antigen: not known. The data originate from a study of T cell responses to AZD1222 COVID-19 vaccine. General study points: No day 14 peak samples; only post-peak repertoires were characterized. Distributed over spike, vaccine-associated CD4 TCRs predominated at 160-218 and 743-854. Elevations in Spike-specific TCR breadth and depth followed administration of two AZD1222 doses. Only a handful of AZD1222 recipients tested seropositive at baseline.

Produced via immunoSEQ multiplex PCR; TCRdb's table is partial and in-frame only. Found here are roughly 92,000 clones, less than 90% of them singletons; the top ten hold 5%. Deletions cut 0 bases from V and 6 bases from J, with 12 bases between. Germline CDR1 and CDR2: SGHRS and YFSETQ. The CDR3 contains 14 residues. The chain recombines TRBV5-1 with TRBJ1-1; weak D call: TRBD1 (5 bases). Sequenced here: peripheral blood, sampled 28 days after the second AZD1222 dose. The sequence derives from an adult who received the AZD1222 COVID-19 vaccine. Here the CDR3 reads CASSLGTDSPEAFF. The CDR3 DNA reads TGCGCCAGCAGCTTGGGAACAGACAGTCCTGAAGCTTTCTTT.